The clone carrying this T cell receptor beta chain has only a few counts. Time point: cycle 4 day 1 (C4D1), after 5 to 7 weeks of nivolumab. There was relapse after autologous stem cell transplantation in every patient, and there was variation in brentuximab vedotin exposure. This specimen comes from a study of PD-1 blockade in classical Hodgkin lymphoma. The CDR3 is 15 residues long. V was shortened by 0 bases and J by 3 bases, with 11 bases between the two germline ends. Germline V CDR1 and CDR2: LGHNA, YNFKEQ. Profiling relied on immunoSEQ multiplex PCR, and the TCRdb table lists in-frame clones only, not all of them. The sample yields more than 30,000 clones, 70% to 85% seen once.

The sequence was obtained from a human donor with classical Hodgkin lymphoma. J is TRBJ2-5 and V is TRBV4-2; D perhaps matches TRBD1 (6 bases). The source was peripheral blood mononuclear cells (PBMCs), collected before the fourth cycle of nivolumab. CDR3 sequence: CASSQDTGKEETQYF. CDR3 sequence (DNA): TGTGCCAGCAGCCAAGATACAGGGAAGGAAGAGACCCAGTACTTC.